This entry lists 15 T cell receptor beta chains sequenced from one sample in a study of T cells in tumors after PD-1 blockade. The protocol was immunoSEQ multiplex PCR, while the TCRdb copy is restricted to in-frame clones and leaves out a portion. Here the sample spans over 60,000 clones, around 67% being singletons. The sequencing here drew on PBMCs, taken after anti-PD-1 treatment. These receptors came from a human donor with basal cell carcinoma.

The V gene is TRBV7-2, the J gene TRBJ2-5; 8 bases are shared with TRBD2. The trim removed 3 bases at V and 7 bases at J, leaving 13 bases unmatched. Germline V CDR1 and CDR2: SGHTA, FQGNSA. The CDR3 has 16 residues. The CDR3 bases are TGTGCCAGCAGCTTGGGCGGGGGGTATAGCTTGGCGACCCAGTACTTC. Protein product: CASSLGGGYSLATQYF.

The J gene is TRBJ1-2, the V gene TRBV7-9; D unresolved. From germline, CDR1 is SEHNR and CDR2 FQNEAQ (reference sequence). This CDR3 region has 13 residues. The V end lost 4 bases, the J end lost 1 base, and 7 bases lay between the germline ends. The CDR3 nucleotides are TGTGCCAGCAGCTCGACGTATAACTATGGCTACACCTTC. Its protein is CASSSTYNYGYTF.

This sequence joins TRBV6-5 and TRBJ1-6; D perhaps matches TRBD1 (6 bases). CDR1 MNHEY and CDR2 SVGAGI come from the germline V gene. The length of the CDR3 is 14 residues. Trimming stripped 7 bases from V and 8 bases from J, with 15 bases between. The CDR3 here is CASTPFGGHSPLHF. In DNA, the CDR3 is TGTGCCAGCACCCCTTTCGGGGGGCATTCACCCCTCCACTTT.

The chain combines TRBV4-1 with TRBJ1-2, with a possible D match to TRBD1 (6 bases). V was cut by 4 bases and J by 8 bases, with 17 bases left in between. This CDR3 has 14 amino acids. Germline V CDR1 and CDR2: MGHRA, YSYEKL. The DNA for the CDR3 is TGCGCCAGCAGCCCGACAGGCCTTTCTTCGGGCTACACCTTC. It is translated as CASSPTGLSSGYTF.

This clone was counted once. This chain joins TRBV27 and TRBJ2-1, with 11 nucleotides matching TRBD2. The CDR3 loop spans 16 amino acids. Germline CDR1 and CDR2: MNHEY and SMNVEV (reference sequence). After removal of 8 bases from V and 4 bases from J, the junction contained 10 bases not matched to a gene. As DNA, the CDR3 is TGTGCCAGCTTCCCCCTAGCGGGGGGCCCTTACAATGAGCAGTTCTTC. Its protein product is CASFPLAGGPYNEQFF.

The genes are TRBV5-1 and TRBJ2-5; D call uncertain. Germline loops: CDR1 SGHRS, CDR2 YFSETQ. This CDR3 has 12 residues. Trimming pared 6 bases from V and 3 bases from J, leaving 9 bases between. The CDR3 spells CASKYGKETQYF. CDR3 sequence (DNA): TGCGCCAGCAAGTATGGAAAAGAGACCCAGTACTTC.

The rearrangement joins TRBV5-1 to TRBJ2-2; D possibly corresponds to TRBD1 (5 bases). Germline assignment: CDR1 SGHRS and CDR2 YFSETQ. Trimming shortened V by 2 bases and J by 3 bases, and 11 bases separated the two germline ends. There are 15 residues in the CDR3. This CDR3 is CASSFTGSYTGELFF. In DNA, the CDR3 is TGCGCCAGCAGCTTTACAGGATCTTACACCGGGGAGCTGTTTTTT. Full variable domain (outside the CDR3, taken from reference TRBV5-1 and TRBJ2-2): KAGVTQTPRYLIKTRGQQVTLSCSPISGHRSVSWYQQTPGQGLQFLFEYFSETQRNKGNFPGRFSGRQFSNSRSEMNVSTLELGDSALYLCASSFTGSYTGELFFGEGSRLTVL.

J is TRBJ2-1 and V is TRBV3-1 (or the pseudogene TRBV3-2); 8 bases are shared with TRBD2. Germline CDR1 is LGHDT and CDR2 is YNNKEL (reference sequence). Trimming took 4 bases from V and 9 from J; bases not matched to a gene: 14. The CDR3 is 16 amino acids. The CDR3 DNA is TGTGCCAGCAGCCCCTCCAGCGGGGGAACTTTTGGTGAGCAGTTCTTC. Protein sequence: CASSPSSGGTFGEQFF.

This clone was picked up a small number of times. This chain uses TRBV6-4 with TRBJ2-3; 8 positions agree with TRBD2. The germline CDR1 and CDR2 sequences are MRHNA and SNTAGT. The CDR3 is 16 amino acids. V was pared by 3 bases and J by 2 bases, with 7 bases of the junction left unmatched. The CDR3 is CASSEEAGGNTDTQYF. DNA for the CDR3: TGTGCCAGCAGTGAGGAGGCGGGGGGCAACACAGATACGCAGTATTTT.

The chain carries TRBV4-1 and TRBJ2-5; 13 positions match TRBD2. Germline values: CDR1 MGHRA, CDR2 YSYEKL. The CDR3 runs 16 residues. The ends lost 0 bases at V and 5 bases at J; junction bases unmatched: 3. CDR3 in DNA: TGCGCCAGCAGCCAAGAGGGACTAGCGGGGTGGGAGACCCAGTACTTC. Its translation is CASSQEGLAGWETQYF.

Here the CDR3 reads CASSQEWGNSPLHF. Written as DNA, the CDR3 is TGTGCCAGCAGCCAAGAGTGGGGGAATTCACCCCTCCACTTT. J is TRBJ1-6 and V is TRBV3-1 (or the pseudogene TRBV3-2); the D gene is possibly TRBD1 (5 bases). CDR3 length equals 14 residues. With 0 bases removed from V and 7 bases from J, the gap between germline ends came to 7 bases. Germline lookup yields CDR1 LGHDT and CDR2 YNNKEL (reference sequence).

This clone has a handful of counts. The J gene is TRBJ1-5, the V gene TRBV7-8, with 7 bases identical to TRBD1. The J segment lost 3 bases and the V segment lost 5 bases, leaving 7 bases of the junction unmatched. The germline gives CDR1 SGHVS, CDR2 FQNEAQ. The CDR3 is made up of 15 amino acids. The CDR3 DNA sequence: TGTGCCAGCAGCACCCAGACAGGGCACAATCAGCCCCAGCATTTT. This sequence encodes CASSTQTGHNQPQHF.

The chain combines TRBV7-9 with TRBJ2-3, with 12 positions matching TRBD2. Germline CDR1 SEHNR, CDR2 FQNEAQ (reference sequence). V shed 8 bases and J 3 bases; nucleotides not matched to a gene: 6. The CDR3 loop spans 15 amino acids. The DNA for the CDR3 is TGTGCCAGCGCTCGACTAGCGGGGGCAACAGATACGCAGTATTTT. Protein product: CASARLAGATDTQYF.

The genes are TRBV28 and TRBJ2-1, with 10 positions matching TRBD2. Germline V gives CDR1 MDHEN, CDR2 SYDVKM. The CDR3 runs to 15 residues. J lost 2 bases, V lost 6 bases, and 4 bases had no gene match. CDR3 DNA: TGTGCCAGCAGGCTAGCGGGGGTGGCCTACAATGAGCAGTTCTTC. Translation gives CASRLAGVAYNEQFF. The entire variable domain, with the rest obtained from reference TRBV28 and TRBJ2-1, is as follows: DVKVTQSSRYLVKRTGEKVFLECVQDMDHENMFWYRQDPGLGLRLIYFSYDVKMKEKGDIPEGYSVSREKKERFSLILESASTNQTSMYLCASRLAGVAYNEQFFGPGTRLTVL.

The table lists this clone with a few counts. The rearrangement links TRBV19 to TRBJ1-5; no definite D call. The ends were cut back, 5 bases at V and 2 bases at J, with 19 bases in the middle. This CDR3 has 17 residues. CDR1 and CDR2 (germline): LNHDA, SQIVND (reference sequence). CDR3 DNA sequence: TGTGCCAGTAGTTTTTATCCAGCCGTTCAGGGCAATCAGCCCCAGCATTTT. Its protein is CASSFYPAVQGNQPQHF.